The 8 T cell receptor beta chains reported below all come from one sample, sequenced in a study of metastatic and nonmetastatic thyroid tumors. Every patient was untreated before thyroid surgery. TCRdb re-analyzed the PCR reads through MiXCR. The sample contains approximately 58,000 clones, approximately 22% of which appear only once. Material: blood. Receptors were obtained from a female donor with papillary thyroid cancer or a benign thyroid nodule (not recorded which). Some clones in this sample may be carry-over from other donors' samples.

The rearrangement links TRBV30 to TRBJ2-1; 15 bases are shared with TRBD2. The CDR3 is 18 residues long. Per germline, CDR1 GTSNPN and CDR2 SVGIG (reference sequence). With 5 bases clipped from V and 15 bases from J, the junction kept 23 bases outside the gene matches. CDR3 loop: CAWAANGLAGGPRNEVFF. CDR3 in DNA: TGTGCCTGGGCCGCCAATGGACTAGCGGGAGGGCCAAGAAATGAGGTGTTCTTC. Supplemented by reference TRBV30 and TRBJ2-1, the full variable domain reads SQTIHQWPATLVQPVGSPLSLECTVEGTSNPNLYWYRQAAGRGLQLLFYSVGIGQISSEVPQNLSASRPQDRQFILSSKKLLLSDSGFYLCAWAANGLAGGPRNEVFFGPGTRLTVL.

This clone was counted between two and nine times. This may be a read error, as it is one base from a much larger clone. The CDR3 loop is CSVERRKDFF. The CDR3, as DNA: TGCAGCGTTGAGCGTCGGAAAGATTTCTTT. The chain has TRBV29-1 and TRBJ1-1; D uncertain. Germline CDR1 reads SQVTM; CDR2 reads ANQGSEA. The CDR3 consists of 10 residues. Trimming took 3 bases from V and 13 from J, leaving 12 bases between them.

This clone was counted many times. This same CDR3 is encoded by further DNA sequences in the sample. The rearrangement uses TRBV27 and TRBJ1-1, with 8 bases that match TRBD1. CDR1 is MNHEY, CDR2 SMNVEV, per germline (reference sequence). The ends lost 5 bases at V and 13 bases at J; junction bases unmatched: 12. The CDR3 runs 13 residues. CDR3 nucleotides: TGTGCCAGCAGTCCCTCGAGACAGGGGTTTGTTTTCTTT. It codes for CASSPSRQGFVFF.

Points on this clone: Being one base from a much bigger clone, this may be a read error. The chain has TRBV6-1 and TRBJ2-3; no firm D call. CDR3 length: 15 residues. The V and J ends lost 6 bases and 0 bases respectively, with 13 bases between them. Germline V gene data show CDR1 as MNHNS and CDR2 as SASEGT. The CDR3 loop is CASRPGGSSTDTQYF. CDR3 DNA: TGTGCCAGCAGGCCTGGCGGATCTAGCACAGATACGCAGTATTTT.

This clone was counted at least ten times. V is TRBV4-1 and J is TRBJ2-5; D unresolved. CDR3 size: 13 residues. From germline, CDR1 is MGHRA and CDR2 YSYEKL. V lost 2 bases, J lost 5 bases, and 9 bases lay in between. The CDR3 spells CASSQTGPETQYF. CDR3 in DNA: TGCGCCAGCAGCCAAACTGGACCGGAGACCCAGTACTTC.

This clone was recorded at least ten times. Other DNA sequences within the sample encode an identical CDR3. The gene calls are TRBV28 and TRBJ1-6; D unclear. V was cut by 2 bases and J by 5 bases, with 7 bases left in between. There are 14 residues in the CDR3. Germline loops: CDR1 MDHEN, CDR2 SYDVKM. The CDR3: CASSLRQDNSPLHF. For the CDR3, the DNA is TGTGCCAGCAGTTTAAGGCAGGATAATTCACCCCTCCACTTT.

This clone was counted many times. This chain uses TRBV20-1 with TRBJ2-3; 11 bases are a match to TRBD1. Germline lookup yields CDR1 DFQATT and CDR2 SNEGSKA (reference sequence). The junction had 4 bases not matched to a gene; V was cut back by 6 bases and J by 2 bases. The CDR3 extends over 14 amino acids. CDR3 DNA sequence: TGCAGTGCCGCGGACAGGGGGCACACAGATACGCAGTATTTT. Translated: CSAADRGHTDTQYF.

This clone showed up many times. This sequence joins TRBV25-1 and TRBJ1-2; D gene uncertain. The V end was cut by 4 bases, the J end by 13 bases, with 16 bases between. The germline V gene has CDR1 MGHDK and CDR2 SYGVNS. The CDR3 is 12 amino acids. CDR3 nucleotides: TGTGCCAGCAGTGTAATACCGGGAGTCTTCACCTTC. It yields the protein CASSVIPGVFTF.